This T cell receptor beta chain was documented in a study of T cells in Graves' hyperthyroidism and ophthalmopathy. Germline CDR1 MNHEY, CDR2 SVGEGT. V lost 5 bases, J lost 0 bases, and 14 bases lay in between. CDR3 length: 16 amino acids. On this clonotype itself: Its antigen remains unidentified.

Study observations and caveats: The model identified upcoming ophthalmopathy a median approximately 6.4 months ahead of onset.

Amplified TCR beta CDR3 regions derived from RNA transcripts. TCR CDR3 underwent first-round RT-PCR with the HTBI primer set. Via MiXCR, TCRdb re-called the multiplex PCR reads, giving one row per CDR3 protein. The repertoire consists of hundreds of thousands of distinct CDR3 sequences, with around 13% occurring once and the leading ten covering roughly 13%. This chain links TRBV6-2 or TRBV6-3 with TRBJ2-1, with D tentatively TRBD2 (5 bases). The receptor's source is a woman aged 40-49 years with Graves' hyperthyroidism. The source material was blood. In DNA, the CDR3 is TGTGCCAGCAGTGGCTTCAGCGGTAGCTCCTACAATGAGCAGTTCTTC. Residues: CASSGFSGSSYNEQFF.